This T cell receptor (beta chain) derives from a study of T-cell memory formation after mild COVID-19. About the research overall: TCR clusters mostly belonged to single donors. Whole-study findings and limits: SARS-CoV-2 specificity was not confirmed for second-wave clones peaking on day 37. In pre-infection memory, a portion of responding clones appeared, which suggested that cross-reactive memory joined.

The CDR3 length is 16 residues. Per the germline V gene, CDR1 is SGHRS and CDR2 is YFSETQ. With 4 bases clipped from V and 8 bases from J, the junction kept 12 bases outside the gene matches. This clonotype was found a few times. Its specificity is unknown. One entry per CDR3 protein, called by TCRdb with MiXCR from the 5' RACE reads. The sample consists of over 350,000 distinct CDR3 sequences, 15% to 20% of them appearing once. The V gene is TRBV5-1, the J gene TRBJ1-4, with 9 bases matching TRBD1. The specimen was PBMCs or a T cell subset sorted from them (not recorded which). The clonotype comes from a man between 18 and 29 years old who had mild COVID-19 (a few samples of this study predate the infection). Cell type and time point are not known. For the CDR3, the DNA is TGCGCCAGCAGCCCCCTCCCGGGACAGGGTGGCGAAAAACTGTTTTTT. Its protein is CASSPLPGQGGEKLFF.